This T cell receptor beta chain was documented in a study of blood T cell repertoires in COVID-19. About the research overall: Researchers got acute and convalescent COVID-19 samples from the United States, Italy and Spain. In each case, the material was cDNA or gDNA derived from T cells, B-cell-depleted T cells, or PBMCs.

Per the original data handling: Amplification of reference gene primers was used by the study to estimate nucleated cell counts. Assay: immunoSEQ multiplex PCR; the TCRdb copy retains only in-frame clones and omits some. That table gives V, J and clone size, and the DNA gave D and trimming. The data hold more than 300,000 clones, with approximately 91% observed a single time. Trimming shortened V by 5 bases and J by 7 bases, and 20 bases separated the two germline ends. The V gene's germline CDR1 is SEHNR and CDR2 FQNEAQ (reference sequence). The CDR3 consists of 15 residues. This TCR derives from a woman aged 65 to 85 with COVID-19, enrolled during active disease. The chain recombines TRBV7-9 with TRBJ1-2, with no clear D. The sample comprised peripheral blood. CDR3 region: CASSPSDAQEGGYTF. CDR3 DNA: TGTGCCAGCAGCCCATCGGACGCTCAGGAGGGTGGCTACACCTTC. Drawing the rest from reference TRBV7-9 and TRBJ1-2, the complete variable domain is DTGVSQNPRHKITKRGQNVTFRCDPISEHNRLYWYRQTLGQGPEFLTYFQNEAQLEKSRLLSDRFSAERPKGSFSTLEIQRTEQGDSAMYLCASSPSDAQEGGYTFGSGTRLTVV.